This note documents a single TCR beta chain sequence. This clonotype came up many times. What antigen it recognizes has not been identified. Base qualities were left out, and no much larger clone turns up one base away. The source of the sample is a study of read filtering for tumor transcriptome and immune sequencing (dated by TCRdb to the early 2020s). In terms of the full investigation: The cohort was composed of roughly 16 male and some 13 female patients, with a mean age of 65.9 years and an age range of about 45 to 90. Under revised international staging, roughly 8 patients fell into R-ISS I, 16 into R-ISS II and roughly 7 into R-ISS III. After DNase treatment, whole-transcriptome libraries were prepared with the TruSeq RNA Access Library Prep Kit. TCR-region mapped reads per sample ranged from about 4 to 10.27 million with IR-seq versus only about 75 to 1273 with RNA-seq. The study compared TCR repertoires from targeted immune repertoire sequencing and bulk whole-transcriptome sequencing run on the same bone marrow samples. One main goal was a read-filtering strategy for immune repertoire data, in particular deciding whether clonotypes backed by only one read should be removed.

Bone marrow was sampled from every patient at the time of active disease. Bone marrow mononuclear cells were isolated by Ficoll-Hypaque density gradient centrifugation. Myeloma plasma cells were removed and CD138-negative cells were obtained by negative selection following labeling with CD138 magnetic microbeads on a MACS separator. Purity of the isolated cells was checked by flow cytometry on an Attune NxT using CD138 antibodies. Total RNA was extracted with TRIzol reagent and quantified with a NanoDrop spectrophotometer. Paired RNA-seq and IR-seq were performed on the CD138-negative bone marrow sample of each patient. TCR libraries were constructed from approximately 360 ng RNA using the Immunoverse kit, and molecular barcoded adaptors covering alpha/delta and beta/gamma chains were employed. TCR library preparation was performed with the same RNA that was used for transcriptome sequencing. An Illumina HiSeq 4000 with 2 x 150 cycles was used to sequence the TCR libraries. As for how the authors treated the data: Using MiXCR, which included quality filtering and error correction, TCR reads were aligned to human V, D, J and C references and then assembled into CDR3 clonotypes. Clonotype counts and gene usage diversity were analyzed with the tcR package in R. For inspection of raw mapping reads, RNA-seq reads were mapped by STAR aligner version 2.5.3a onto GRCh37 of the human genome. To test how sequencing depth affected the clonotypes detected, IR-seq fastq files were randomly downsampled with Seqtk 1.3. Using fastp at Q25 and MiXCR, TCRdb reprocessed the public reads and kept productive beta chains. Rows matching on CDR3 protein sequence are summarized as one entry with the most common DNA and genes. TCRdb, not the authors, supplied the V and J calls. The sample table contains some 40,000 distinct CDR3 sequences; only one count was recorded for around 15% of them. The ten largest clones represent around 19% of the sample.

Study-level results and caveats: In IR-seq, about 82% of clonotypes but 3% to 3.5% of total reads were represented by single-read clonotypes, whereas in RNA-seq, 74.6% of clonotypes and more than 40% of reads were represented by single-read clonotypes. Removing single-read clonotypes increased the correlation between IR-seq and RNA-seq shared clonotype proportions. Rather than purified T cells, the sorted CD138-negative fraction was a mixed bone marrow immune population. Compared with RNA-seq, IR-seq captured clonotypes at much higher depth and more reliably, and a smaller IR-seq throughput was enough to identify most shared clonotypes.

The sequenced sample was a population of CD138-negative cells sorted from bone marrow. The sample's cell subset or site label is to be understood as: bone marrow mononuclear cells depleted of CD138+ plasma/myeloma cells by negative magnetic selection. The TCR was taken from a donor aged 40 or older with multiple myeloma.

In nucleotides, the sequence is TGTGCCAGCAGCCAAGGACGGGGGGGCCGTGTAGATACGCAGTATTTT. This gives the protein CASSQGRGGRVDTQYF. The chain uses TRBV3-1 and TRBJ2-3; TRBD2 lines up with 8 middle nucleotides. Unmatched junction bases come to 8, with V trimmed by 1 base and J by 5 bases. The CDR1 and CDR2 encoded by the germline V gene (reference sequence) are LGHDT and YNNKEL. There are 16 amino acids in the CDR3, from cysteine to phenylalanine inclusive. The only DNA kept is the CDR3, 48 bases in frame from the first base.